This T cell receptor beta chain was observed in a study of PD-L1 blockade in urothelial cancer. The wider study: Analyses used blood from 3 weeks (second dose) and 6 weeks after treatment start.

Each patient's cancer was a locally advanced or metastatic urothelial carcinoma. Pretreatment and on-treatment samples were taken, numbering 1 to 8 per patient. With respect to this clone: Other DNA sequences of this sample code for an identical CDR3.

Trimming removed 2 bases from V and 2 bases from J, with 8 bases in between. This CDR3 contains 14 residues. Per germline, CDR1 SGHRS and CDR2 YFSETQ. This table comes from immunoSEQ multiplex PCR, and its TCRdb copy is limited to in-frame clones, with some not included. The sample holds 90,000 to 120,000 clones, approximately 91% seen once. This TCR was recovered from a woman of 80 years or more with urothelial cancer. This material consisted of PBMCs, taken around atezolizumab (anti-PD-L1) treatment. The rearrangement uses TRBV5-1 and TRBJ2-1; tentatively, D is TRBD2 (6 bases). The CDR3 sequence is CASSFSGAYNEQFF. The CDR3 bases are TGCGCCAGCAGCTTTAGCGGCGCCTACAATGAGCAGTTCTTC.